This entry features one TCR beta chain sequence. Its matching antigen is unknown. CDR1 and CDR2 from the germline V gene are LNHDA and SQIVND (reference sequence). The CDR3 consists of 13 residues. J gave up 6 bases and V 6 bases, and 6 bases lay outside the gene matches. The PCR was carried out with 60 Vbeta primers and 13 Jbeta primers. Assay: immunoSEQ multiplex PCR; the TCRdb copy retains only in-frame clones and omits some. The profile covers under 150,000 clones, with about 76% appearing a single time and around 3.1% taken by the ten largest. This sample was included in a study of cytomegalovirus exposure and HLA in healthy donors. Study-wide points: Other equally common chains were less clonally expanded than HLA-associated TCR beta chains, a later analysis showed. Accurate predictions that matched the HLA-A and HLA-B alleles of most subjects were reportedly made from TCR beta sequences. Per published reports, the classifier diagnosed cytomegalovirus status with high specificity and sensitivity.

The sequenced sample consisted of PBMCs. The chain carries TRBV19 and TRBJ1-2, with 8 bases aligning to TRBD1. The TCR comes from a female donor in good health and CMV-seronegative. CDR3 in amino acids: CASRIQGGNGYTF. For the CDR3, the DNA is TGTGCCAGTAGGATACAGGGGGGAAATGGCTACACCTTC.